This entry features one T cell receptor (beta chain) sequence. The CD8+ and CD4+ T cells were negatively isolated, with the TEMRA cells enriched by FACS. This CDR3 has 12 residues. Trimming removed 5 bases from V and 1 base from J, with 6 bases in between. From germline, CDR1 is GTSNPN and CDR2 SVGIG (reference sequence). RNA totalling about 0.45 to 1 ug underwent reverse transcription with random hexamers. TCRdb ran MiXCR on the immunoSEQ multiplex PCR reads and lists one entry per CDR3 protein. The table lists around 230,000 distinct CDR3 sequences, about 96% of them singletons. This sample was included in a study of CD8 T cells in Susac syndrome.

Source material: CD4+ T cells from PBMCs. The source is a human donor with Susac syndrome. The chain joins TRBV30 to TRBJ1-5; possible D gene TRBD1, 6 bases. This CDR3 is CAWGGSNQPQHF. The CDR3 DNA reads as TGTGCCTGGGGGGGCAGCAATCAGCCCCAGCATTTT.